One and the same sample provided the 24 T cell receptor beta chains below, sequenced in a study of blood T cell repertoires in COVID-19. TCRdb's copy holds only in-frame clones and misses some; the assay was immunoSEQ multiplex PCR. The sample lists about 220,000 clones; about 80% were seen once. The material sequenced was peripheral blood. The receptor set was obtained from a woman aged 55-69 years with acute or convalescent COVID-19.

In the case of this clone: Other DNA sequences within the sample encode an identical CDR3. The chain employs TRBV29-1 and TRBJ2-1, with 11 bases that match TRBD1. Germline trimming cut 6 bases from V and 2 bases from J; bases unmatched to any gene: 3. CDR1 is SQVTM and CDR2 is ANQGSEA in the germline V gene. CDR3 size: 14 residues. CDR3 in amino acids: CSVLGQGAYNEQFF. CDR3 in DNA: TGCAGCGTCCTGGGACAGGGGGCCTACAATGAGCAGTTCTTC.

V usage is TRBV12-3 or TRBV12-4 and J usage is TRBJ2-7, with TRBD1 as a possible D gene (5 bases). The CDR3 has 12 amino acids. Trimming stripped 6 bases from V and 2 bases from J, with 8 bases between. The chain's CDR3 is CASRGPTYEQYF. CDR3 coding DNA: TGTGCCAGCAGGGGGCCTACCTACGAGCAGTACTTC.

The chain couples TRBV5-1 to TRBJ2-1; the match to TRBD2 covers 10 bases. Germline CDR1 and CDR2: SGHRS and YFSETQ. V lost 0 bases, J lost 9 bases, and 6 bases stayed unmatched. The CDR3 has 15 amino acids. This CDR3 is CASSLAAGGTSEQFF. The CDR3 coding sequence is TGCGCCAGCAGCTTGGCAGCGGGGGGGACCAGTGAGCAGTTCTTC.

Concerning this clone: Additional DNA sequences in this sample encode the identical CDR3. This chain joins TRBV5-1 and TRBJ2-7; tentative D call: TRBD1 (6 bases). The CDR3 has 17 residues. V shed 4 bases and J shed 9 bases, with 29 bases lying between them. CDR1 SGHRS and CDR2 YFSETQ come from the germline V gene. The CDR3 reads CASSVLSTRQATTAQYF. DNA for the CDR3: TGCGCCAGCAGCGTTCTGTCGACCCGACAGGCTACTACGGCGCAGTACTTC.

The rearrangement joins TRBV25-1 to TRBJ2-1; 10 bases agree with TRBD2. The CDR3 spans 14 residues. From germline, CDR1 is MGHDK and CDR2 SYGVNS. The V segment lost 5 bases and the J segment 9 bases; nucleotides outside the gene matches: 7. CDR3 region: CASSLSGGASEQFF. DNA for the CDR3: TGTGCCAGCAGTTTGAGCGGGGGGGCGAGTGAGCAGTTCTTC.

A note on this clone: Other nucleotide sequences in the sample specify the same CDR3. This chain connects TRBV7-8 to TRBJ2-3; perhaps TRBD1 as D (6 bases). CDR3 size: 14 residues. The V end was cut by 2 bases, the J end by 2 bases, with 8 bases between. Germline V gene lookup returns CDR1 SGHVS and CDR2 FQNEAQ. The CDR3 DNA follows: TGTGCCAGCAGCTTACGGGACAACACAGATACGCAGTATTTT. Translating it yields CASSLRDNTDTQYF. The whole variable domain, remainder taken from reference TRBV7-8 and TRBJ2-3, is GAGVSQSPRYKVAKRGQDVALRCDPISGHVSLFWYQQALGQGPEFLTYFQNEAQLDKSGLPSDRFFAERPEGSVSTLKIQRTQQEDSAVYLCASSLRDNTDTQYFGPGTRLTVL.

The chain joins TRBV5-1 to TRBJ1-2; D is ambiguous. The CDR3 is 23 amino acids. The germline V and J ends were trimmed by 4 bases and 4 bases, with 41 bases remaining between them. CDR1 is SGHRS, CDR2 YFSETQ, per germline. The CDR3 here is CASSHSLFLLVQRPTFCGYGYTF. The DNA for the CDR3 is TGCGCCAGCAGCCATTCTCTTTTTTTGTTGGTCCAGCGTCCGACTTTTTGTGGCTATGGCTACACCTTC.

The chain recombines TRBV24-1 with TRBJ1-4; a weak D match, TRBD1 (6 bases). This CDR3 spans 13 amino acids. V was pared by 7 bases and J by 3 bases, with 8 bases between. Germline assignment: CDR1 KGHDR and CDR2 SFDVKD. The DNA of the CDR3 is TGTGCCACCAGCAGGACAGCTAATGAAAAACTGTTTTTT. This gives the protein CATSRTANEKLFF.

The V gene is TRBV14, the J gene TRBJ1-1; the D is unclear. Trimming took 6 bases from V and 6 from J, leaving 11 bases between them. The germline gives CDR1 SGHDN, CDR2 FVKESK. CDR3 size: 12 residues. The CDR3 nucleotides read TGTGCCAGCAGGACAAATAACGCTGAAGCTTTCTTT. This codes for CASRTNNAEAFF.

The chain carries TRBV5-4 and TRBJ2-1; 11 nucleotides align to TRBD1. This CDR3 contains 16 residues. V trimming: 0 bases; J trimming: 6 bases; junction bases outside the gene matches: 5. Per germline, CDR1 SGHNT and CDR2 YYREEE (reference sequence). The DNA for the CDR3 is TGTGCCAGCAGCTTGGCCGGGACAGGGGGGTTCAATGAGCAGTTCTTC. This sequence encodes CASSLAGTGGFNEQFF. The complete variable domain, with remaining parts taken from reference TRBV5-4 and TRBJ2-1, reads ETGVTQSPTHLIKTRGQQVTLRCSSQSGHNTVSWYQQALGQGPQFIFQYYREEENGRGNFPPRFSGLQFPNYSSELNVNALELDDSALYLCASSLAGTGGFNEQFFGPGTRLTVL.

The table lists this clone with a count of one. The chain couples TRBV5-1 to TRBJ1-3; 7 positions agree with TRBD1. The CDR3 consists of 17 residues. The ends lost 0 bases at V and 0 bases at J; junction bases unmatched: 6. From germline, CDR1 is SGHRS and CDR2 YFSETQ. The CDR3: CASSLALTGDSGNTIYF. As DNA, the CDR3 is TGCGCCAGCAGCTTGGCCCTCACAGGGGACTCTGGAAACACCATATATTTT.

The V and J genes are TRBV6-1 and TRBJ2-6; 8 bases line up with TRBD1. Trimming at V came to 4 bases and at J to 0 bases, leaving 14 bases not matched to a gene. Germline CDR1 reads MNHNS; CDR2 reads SASEGT. This CDR3 spans 20 amino acids. The CDR3 nucleotides are TGTGCCAGCAGTGTAGCAAGACAGGGGAGGCTTTCCTCTGGGGCCAACGTCCTGACTTTC. Amino acids: CASSVARQGRLSSGANVLTF.

The chain couples TRBV6-5 to TRBJ2-1; 8 bases agree with TRBD2. The CDR3 is 12 residues long. The junction had 4 bases not matched to a gene; V was cut back by 6 bases and J by 9 bases. Germline loops: CDR1 MNHEY, CDR2 SVGAGI. This CDR3 is CASSSTSGEQFF. Here the CDR3 DNA reads TGTGCCAGCAGCAGTACTAGCGGTGAGCAGTTCTTC.

The rearrangement joins TRBV4-1 to TRBJ2-3, with 11 positions matching TRBD2. Germline V gives CDR1 MGHRA, CDR2 YSYEKL. The CDR3 has 19 residues. J was trimmed by 0 bases and V by 0 bases; bases with no gene match: 8. For the CDR3, the DNA is TGCGCCAGCAGCCAAGAAGGGCTAGCGGGGGGTTCTAGCACAGATACGCAGTATTTT. Translating it yields CASSQEGLAGGSSTDTQYF.

This rearrangement joins TRBV27 to TRBJ2-1, with 8 bases aligning to TRBD2. The CDR3 is 17 residues long. Germline trimming cut 1 base from V and 3 bases from J; bases unmatched to any gene: 8. In germline, CDR1 is MNHEY, CDR2 SMNVEV (reference sequence). The CDR3 loop is CASSLYSRGGYYNEQFF. The CDR3 DNA is TGTGCCAGCAGTTTATACTCACGGGGGGGCTACTACAATGAGCAGTTCTTC.

The chain combines TRBV18 with TRBJ1-2; D gene uncertain. Germline V gene data show CDR1 as KGHSH and CDR2 as LQKENI. This CDR3 has 13 residues. Trimming stripped 4 bases from V and 7 bases from J, with 13 bases between. The CDR3 spells CASSRSVDSGYTF. The CDR3 region has the DNA TGTGCCAGCTCACGGTCCGTCGATAGTGGCTACACCTTC.

The J gene is TRBJ1-2, the V gene TRBV30; D is perhaps TRBD1 (5 bases). CDR1 and CDR2 (germline): GTSNPN, SVGIG (reference sequence). Between the trimmed V and J ends, which lost 2 bases and 5 bases, there was a span of 12 bases. The CDR3 is made up of 13 amino acids. The CDR3 sequence is CAWSPGPEYGYTF. The CDR3 bases are TGTGCCTGGAGTCCAGGGCCAGAGTATGGCTACACCTTC.

The CDR3 bases are TGTGCCAGCAGCCAAGATCGTCGGACAGGGCTAGATACGCAGTATTTT. It codes for CASSQDRRTGLDTQYF. J is TRBJ2-3 and V is TRBV3-1 (or the pseudogene TRBV3-2), with TRBD1 matching 8 bases. Germline V gives CDR1 LGHDT, CDR2 YNNKEL (reference sequence). CDR3 size: 16 residues. V lost 0 bases, J lost 5 bases, and 7 bases stayed unmatched.

This chain uses TRBV9 with TRBJ1-5, with 7 bases that match TRBD1. The germline V gene encodes CDR1 SGDLS and CDR2 YYNGEE. This CDR3 spans 16 amino acids. With V trimmed by 3 bases and J by 4 bases, 10 bases remained unmatched. The CDR3 nucleotides read TGTGCCAGCAGCGAGAGGGGGGACAGACTTAATCAGCCCCAGCATTTT. Amino acids: CASSERGDRLNQPQHF.

The genes are TRBV2 and TRBJ2-3; 12 bases are a match to TRBD1. The germline gives CDR1 SNHLY, CDR2 FYNNEI. Unmatched junction bases numbered 7, after V lost 2 bases and J lost 7 bases. The CDR3 is made up of 16 amino acids. This CDR3 reads CASSESVGQGAYTQYF. The CDR3 nucleotides read TGTGCCAGCAGTGAATCCGTGGGACAGGGGGCTTATACGCAGTATTTT.

This clone was recorded once. This chain connects TRBV6-6 to TRBJ1-1; possible D gene TRBD1, 5 bases. V lost 4 bases and J 6 bases, leaving 12 bases between the germline ends. CDR1 and CDR2 from the germline V gene are MNHNY and SVGAGI (reference sequence). CDR3 length: 13 amino acids. As DNA, the CDR3 is TGTGCCAGCAGTTTGCGGGGCCTCGCTGAAGCTTTCTTT. It specifies CASSLRGLAEAFF.

A single count supports this clone. This chain connects TRBV28 to TRBJ1-2, with 8 bases identical to TRBD1. The CDR3 contains 13 residues. Germline lookup yields CDR1 MDHEN and CDR2 SYDVKM. V lost 3 bases and J lost 7; bases outside the gene matches: 4. CDR3: CASSFRGQVGYTF. The CDR3 nucleotides are TGTGCCAGCAGTTTCAGGGGGCAAGTTGGCTACACCTTC.

The chain combines TRBV9 with TRBJ2-2, with TRBD1 matching over 7 bases. J gave up 4 bases and V 2 bases, and 11 bases lay outside the gene matches. The CDR3 loop spans 17 amino acids. Germline V gene lookup returns CDR1 SGDLS and CDR2 YYNGEE. The CDR3 coding sequence is TGTGCCAGCAGCGTGGCAACAGGGGAAGCGATCACCGGGGAGCTGTTTTTT. This translates into CASSVATGEAITGELFF. The full variable domain, in which reference TRBV9 and TRBJ2-2 provide the parts outside the CDR3, is DSGVTQTPKHLITATGQRVTLRCSPRSGDLSVYWYQQSLDQGLQFLIQYYNGEERAKGNILERFSAQQFPDLHSELNLSSLELGDSALYFCASSVATGEAITGELFFGEGSRLTVL.

This chain's CDR3 is CASRPTPAMNTEAFF. In nucleotides, the CDR3 is TGCGCCAGCAGGCCGACACCGGCCATGAACACTGAAGCTTTCTTT. The chain is built from TRBV5-1 and TRBJ1-1; D remains ambiguous. The germline V gene encodes CDR1 SGHRS and CDR2 YFSETQ. The CDR3 extends over 15 amino acids. V lost 5 bases and J 0 bases, leaving 14 bases between the germline ends. Combining the CDR3 with reference TRBV5-1 and TRBJ1-1 gives the whole variable domain KAGVTQTPRYLIKTRGQQVTLSCSPISGHRSVSWYQQTPGQGLQFLFEYFSETQRNKGNFPGRFSGRQFSNSRSEMNVSTLELGDSALYLCASRPTPAMNTEAFFGQGTRLTVV.